What follows are 25 T cell receptor beta chains derived from one specimen sequenced in a study of spatial heterogeneity in lung cancer (dated by TCRdb to between 2018 and 2021). The time point label for this specimen denotes: blood at routine non-recurrence follow-up after resection. Whole RNA extracted from tumor and nontumor lung tissue, or from cryopreserved PBMC samples, was used for TCR sequencing without cell sorting. Receptors were amplified or captured by 5' RACE. The instrument given in TCRdb is NextSeq 500. Starting from the raw public reads, TCRdb applied fastp trimming at Q25, assembled clones with MiXCR and retained in-frame beta chains. Rows matching on CDR3 protein sequence are summarized as one entry with the most common DNA and genes. For this sample the table gives about 52,000 distinct CDR3 sequences, of which under 8% were detected only once. The ten largest clones represent approximately 40% of the sample.

The sample in question was PBMCs, obtained at follow-up. Every receptor here comes from a female donor with early-stage non-small cell lung cancer.

The chain has TRBV24-1 and TRBJ1-2; D ambiguous. Germline assignment: CDR1 KGHDR and CDR2 SFDVKD. The CDR3 spans 14 residues. With 0 bases removed from V and 2 bases from J, the gap between germline ends came to 6 bases. DNA of the CDR3: TGTGCCACCAGTGATTTGAACCGGAACTATGGCTACACCTTC. It encodes CATSDLNRNYGYTF.

The rearrangement links TRBV7-2 to TRBJ2-5; either TRBD1 or TRBD2 may fit D (5 bases each). Looked up from germline, CDR1 is SGHTA and CDR2 is FQGNSA. The CDR3 runs to 15 residues. V lost 0 bases and J 2 bases, leaving 10 bases between the germline ends. CDR3 sequence reads: CASSLAWDQQETQYF. As DNA, the CDR3 is TGTGCCAGCAGCTTAGCGTGGGACCAGCAAGAGACCCAGTACTTC.

This clonotype has a handful of counts. The chain couples TRBV6-5 to TRBJ1-4; 9 positions match TRBD1. Germline V gene sequence: CDR1 MNHEY, CDR2 SVGAGI. The CDR3 is 15 residues long. V was pared by 4 bases and J by 8 bases, with 8 bases of the junction left unmatched. The CDR3 sequence is CASSSPGQGSEKLFF. In DNA form, the CDR3 reads TGTGCCAGCAGTTCCCCGGGACAGGGTAGCGAAAAACTGTTTTTT.

V is TRBV27 and J is TRBJ2-7; D call uncertain. The CDR3 sequence is 13 residues long. Trimming took off 6 bases at V and 2 bases at J, with 11 bases between the two ends. CDR1 is MNHEY and CDR2 is SMNVEV in the germline V gene (reference sequence). CDR3 residues: CASSREITYEQYF. The CDR3 DNA follows: TGTGCCAGCAGCAGAGAAATTACCTACGAGCAGTACTTC.

J is TRBJ2-1 and V is TRBV9; TRBD1 aligns across 7 bases. The CDR3 consists of 12 residues. The junction had 1 base not matched to a gene; V was cut back by 3 bases and J by 7 bases. Per the germline V gene, CDR1 is SGDLS and CDR2 is YYNGEE. Here the CDR3 DNA reads TGTGCCAGCAGCGCCAGGGGGAATGAGCAGTTCTTC. Protein product: CASSARGNEQFF. Variable domain in full (rest from reference TRBV9 and TRBJ2-1): DSGVTQTPKHLITATGQRVTLRCSPRSGDLSVYWYQQSLDQGLQFLIQYYNGEERAKGNILERFSAQQFPDLHSELNLSSLELGDSALYFCASSARGNEQFFGPGTRLTVL.

This clonotype was observed a few times. It is likely a read error, because the conserved phenylalanine at the end of the CDR3 is missing. This chain joins TRBV5-1 and TRBJ2-7; D is uncertain. V was cut by 4 bases and J by 0 bases, with 17 bases left in between. CDR1 SGHRS and CDR2 YFSETQ come from the germline V gene. The CDR3 is 16 residues long. The CDR3 protein is CASSHAFGQPSYEQYL. The DNA of the CDR3 is TGCGCCAGCAGCCATGCCTTCGGGCAGCCCTCCTACGAGCAGTACCTC.

This clonotype was counted only a few times. The chain joins TRBV5-1 to TRBJ1-5; D not certain. This CDR3 is 13 amino acids long. Per the germline V gene, CDR1 is SGHRS and CDR2 is YFSETQ. V was cut by 5 bases and J by 3 bases, with 9 bases left in between. The CDR3 spells CASSPDPNQPQHF. The DNA of the CDR3 is TGCGCCAGCAGTCCCGACCCCAATCAGCCCCAGCATTTT.

With respect to this clonotype: A read error may explain this, as a much larger clone is one base away. The chain has TRBV7-9 and TRBJ2-3; 13 bases are a match to TRBD2. This CDR3 region has 16 residues. Germline CDR1 and CDR2: SEHNR and FQNEAQ (reference sequence). The CDR3 region has the DNA TGTGCCAGCAGCTCCCGGACTAGCGGGAGCACAGATGCGCAGTATTTT. This gives the protein CASSSRTSGSTDAQYF.

At least ten counts were recorded for this clonotype. The V call is TRBV5-1, the J call TRBJ1-5, with D tentatively TRBD1 (5 bases). Germline-derived CDR1 and CDR2 are SGHRS and YFSETQ. V was pared by 3 bases and J by 1 base, with 8 bases between. CDR3 length: 14 residues. For the CDR3, the DNA is TGCGCCAGCAGCTGGGACGGGAGCAATCAGCCCCAGCATTTT. Amino acids: CASSWDGSNQPQHF. The whole variable domain, filled in from reference TRBV5-1 and TRBJ1-5, reads KAGVTQTPRYLIKTRGQQVTLSCSPISGHRSVSWYQQTPGQGLQFLFEYFSETQRNKGNFPGRFSGRQFSNSRSEMNVSTLELGDSALYLCASSWDGSNQPQHFGDGTRLSIL.

Only a few counts were recorded for this clonotype. CDR3 sequence reads: CASQTARADTQYF. The CDR3 DNA follows: TGTGCCAGCCAGACCGCTAGGGCAGATACGCAGTATTTT. The V call is TRBV6-6, the J call TRBJ2-3; no firm D call. The V end lost 8 bases, the J end lost 4 bases, and 13 bases lay between the germline ends. The length of the CDR3 is 13 residues. Germline loops: CDR1 MNHNY, CDR2 SVGAGI (reference sequence).

This clonotype was observed many times. The CDR3 spells CASSLGTGFYEQYF. In DNA form, the CDR3 reads TGTGCCAGCAGCTTGGGGACAGGGTTTTACGAGCAGTACTTC. J is TRBJ2-7 and V is TRBV7-2; 9 nucleotides align to TRBD1. CDR1 and CDR2 from the germline V gene are SGHTA and FQGNSA. The CDR3 is made up of 14 amino acids. V lost 3 bases and J lost 4; bases outside the gene matches: 4.

There are many counts of this clonotype. This chain links TRBV5-1 with TRBJ2-5; 9 bases align to TRBD1. Germline V lookup: CDR1 SGHRS, CDR2 YFSETQ. This CDR3 has 15 residues. J was trimmed by 5 bases and V by 4 bases; bases with no gene match: 9. This CDR3 reads CASSPGQGFVETQYF. The DNA for the CDR3 is TGCGCCAGCAGCCCGGGACAGGGTTTCGTGGAGACCCAGTACTTC.

This clonotype was detected ten times or more. The chain combines TRBV7-3 with TRBJ1-6, with D maybe TRBD1 (5 bases). The V end was cut by 9 bases, the J end by 7 bases, with 16 bases between. The CDR3 consists of 14 residues. Germline values: CDR1 SGHTA, CDR2 FQGTGA. CDR3 bases: TGTGCCAGGTTACCGGCGGGGCCCAATTCACCCCTCCACTTT. It translates to CARLPAGPNSPLHF.

This clonotype was seen many times. The rearrangement joins TRBV29-1 to TRBJ2-5; no reliable D call. This CDR3 has 12 amino acids. V lost 4 bases and J lost 1, with 7 bases in between. CDR1 and CDR2 from the germline V gene are SQVTM and ANQGSEA. CDR3 coding DNA: TGCAGCGTTGTTTGGGCCCAAGAGACCCAGTACTTC. It encodes CSVVWAQETQYF.

This clonotype was seen only a few times. This rearrangement joins TRBV5-4 to TRBJ1-1; no firm D call. Germline V gene lookup returns CDR1 SGHNT and CDR2 YYREEE (reference sequence). V was shortened by 1 base and J by 4 bases, with 5 bases between the two germline ends. The CDR3 is 12 amino acids. CDR3 in DNA: TGTGCCAGCAGCTTGATGAGCACTGAAGCTTTCTTT. It is translated as CASSLMSTEAFF.

This chain links TRBV28 with TRBJ1-6, with D unresolved. Trimming took 4 bases from V and 9 from J, leaving 7 bases between them. Germline V lookup: CDR1 MDHEN, CDR2 SYDVKM. There are 12 residues in the CDR3. CDR3 residues: CASSSGSSPLHF. The DNA for the CDR3 is TGTGCCAGCAGTTCAGGTTCTTCACCCCTCCACTTT.

This clonotype occurred many times. V usage is TRBV7-2 and J usage is TRBJ2-2, with 9 bases identical to TRBD2. Unmatched junction bases numbered 8, after V lost 5 bases and J lost 4 bases. The length of the CDR3 is 16 residues. Germline lookup yields CDR1 SGHTA and CDR2 FQGNSA. CDR3 nucleotides: TGTGCCAGCAGCCCCCGCGGGGGGGCGATCACCGGGGAGCTGTTTTTT. Its protein product is CASSPRGGAITGELFF.

This chain uses TRBV20-1 with TRBJ2-7; 7 nucleotides agree with TRBD1. CDR1 is DFQATT and CDR2 is SNEGSKA in the germline V gene (reference sequence). Germline trimming cut 0 bases from V and 2 bases from J; bases unmatched to any gene: 13. The CDR3 loop spans 17 amino acids. The DNA for the CDR3 is TGCAGTGCTAGAGATCATTTAAGGGGACAGCAAACCTACGAGCAGTACTTC. Translation gives CSARDHLRGQQTYEQYF.

The chain has TRBV20-1 and TRBJ2-3; 8 nucleotides line up with TRBD2. The CDR3 is 14 amino acids. Unmatched junction bases numbered 5, after V lost 5 bases and J lost 1 base. Germline assignment: CDR1 DFQATT and CDR2 SNEGSKA (reference sequence). CDR3 DNA: TGCAGTGCTCCCGCGGGGGGCGGCACAGATACGCAGTATTTT. This encodes CSAPAGGGTDTQYF.

This clonotype was recorded at least ten times. This rearrangement joins TRBV5-1 to TRBJ2-5; tentative D call: TRBD1 (5 bases). CDR3 length: 12 amino acids. V was clipped by 5 bases and J by 0 bases, with 5 bases between them. Germline V gene lookup returns CDR1 SGHRS and CDR2 YFSETQ. In DNA, the CDR3 is TGCGCCAGCAGGGACAACCAAGAGACCCAGTACTTC. It yields the protein CASRDNQETQYF. Supplemented by reference TRBV5-1 and TRBJ2-5, the full variable domain reads KAGVTQTPRYLIKTRGQQVTLSCSPISGHRSVSWYQQTPGQGLQFLFEYFSETQRNKGNFPGRFSGRQFSNSRSEMNVSTLELGDSALYLCASRDNQETQYFGPGTRLLVL.

There are a few counts of this clonotype. The chain joins TRBV6-2 or TRBV6-3 to TRBJ1-1, with D unresolved. The germline CDR1 and CDR2 sequences are MNHEY and SVGEGT. This CDR3 has 12 amino acids. The V gene lost 5 bases and the J gene lost 3 bases, with 7 bases spanning the gap. This chain's CDR3 is CASSPEYTEAFF. CDR3 nucleotide sequence: TGTGCCAGCAGTCCGGAGTACACTGAAGCTTTCTTT.

At least ten counts were recorded for this clonotype. V is TRBV29-1 and J is TRBJ1-1; tentatively, D is TRBD1 (6 bases). CDR3 length equals 17 residues. The V and J ends lost 6 bases and 0 bases respectively, with 23 bases between them. Per the germline V gene, CDR1 is SQVTM and CDR2 is ANQGSEA. The CDR3 DNA reads TGCAGCGTGAGGGGGGTTCCACGGGGCCCTTTGAACACTGAAGCTTTCTTT. Translated, it gives CSVRGVPRGPLNTEAFF.

With respect to this clonotype: A much larger clone sits a single nucleotide away, making a read error possible. The chain links TRBV5-1 to TRBJ1-1, with TRBD1 matching over 8 bases. The CDR3 is 13 residues long. The germline V gene encodes CDR1 SGHRS and CDR2 YFSETQ. The CDR3 reads CPSSQGANTEAFF. CDR3 coding DNA: TGCCCCAGCAGCCAGGGGGCAAACACTGAAGCTTTCTTT.

This clonotype is categorized as large (0.1 to 1%). This chain uses TRBV6-5 with TRBJ1-1; 7 bases are shared with TRBD1. The CDR3 sequence is 15 residues long. Germline CDR1 and CDR2: MNHEY and SVGAGI. The V and J ends lost 6 bases and 3 bases, in that order; junction bases with no gene match: 10. CDR3 DNA: TGTGCCAGCAGCCTAGGGGGACAGAGGCACACTGAAGCTTTCTTT. Translating gives CASSLGGQRHTEAFF.

V gene TRBV11-2 combines with J gene TRBJ2-1; TRBD1 is a possible D gene (6 bases). V was clipped by 2 bases and J by 15 bases, with 14 bases between them. The CDR3 contains 12 residues. CDR1 and CDR2 from the germline V gene are SGHAT and FQNNGV. The DNA for the CDR3 is TGTGCCAGCAGCTTACCGGGACATTGGCCGTTCTTC. Protein product: CASSLPGHWPFF.